The present TCR beta chain was sequenced within a study of tumor and adjacent non-tumor tissue in lung cancer (dated by TCRdb to the late 2010s). About the study as a whole: By cancer type, the cohort comprised 12 to 13 adenocarcinoma patients, a couple of squamous cell carcinoma patients and 1 small cell lung cancer patient. Among the approximately 15 patients, ages ranged from about 31 to 76 years, some 10 were men and 5 were women, and disease was TNM stage I to III. Sequencing produced 125,075,908 productive TCRbeta reads in total, an average of approximately 4.2 million reads per sample. The study compared bulk TCRbeta repertoires from lung tumor tissue and matched distant non-tumor lung tissue of under 16 lung cancer patients. TCRbeta CDR3 sequencing was performed on about 30 paired specimens, with one tumor sample and one normal lung sample collected per patient. Results and caveats for the whole study, not just this receptor: The methods do not name the sequencing platform or mention unique molecular identifiers. Only roughly 16 patients were included in the cohort, and the need for larger samples and more detailed clinical data was noted by the authors. Peripheral blood was not sequenced, so blood TCRbeta repertoires were not examined in the lung cancer patients of the study. TCR diversity was significantly higher in younger patients, and higher tumor TCR diversity was associated with shorter overall and disease-free survival. A significantly larger cumulative share of the repertoire was made up by the top 100 clones in normal lung than in tumor tissue. Tumor tissue showed significantly greater TCR diversity (inverse Simpson) than normal lung tissue (approximately 430 vs 150, P = 0.0075, Mann-Whitney U test).

Libraries were constructed by multiplex PCR. Sequencing instrument: Illumina HiSeq 2500. TCRbeta libraries were built by three rounds of nested PCR using primers (Table S4), following protocols modified from ARM-PCR. Before sequencing, PCR products of 200-500 bp were excised from the gel and purified with the QIAquick gel extraction kit. On the authors' methods: Reads were cleaned with Trimmomatic, merged with FLASH into complete CDR3 sequences, and assigned to V(D)J germline segments with MiTCR. Clonal diversity was computed as the inverse Simpson's index with VDJtools. Productive reads were defined as in-frame sequences without a premature stop codon. The public reads were reanalyzed by TCRdb: fastp trimming at Q25, MiXCR alignment, in-frame beta chains only. Identical CDR3 protein sequences are pooled into one entry, listed with their most common genes and DNA. The V and J calls were not made by the authors but by TCRdb's processing. Recorded for this sample are about 75,000 distinct CDR3 sequences; around 70% of them occurred a single time. The ten largest clones capture about 27% of the sample.

RNA was extracted from bulk unsorted tissue and checked for quality with a NanoDrop ND-1000 and an Agilent 2100. Distant non-tumor tissue taken more than 3 cm from the tumor edge was used as the normal lung sample. The donors were newly diagnosed lung cancer patients admitted for thoracic surgery in China from August to November 2014 who had not received prior chemotherapy. Patients who had received previous radiotherapy or chemotherapy, or who had another concurrent cancer, were excluded from the study. Surgical tissue pieces of roughly 1-2 cm3 were preserved in RNAlater solution and stored at -80 °C until use. CDR1 and CDR2 were assigned from the germline V gene as MNHEY and SVGEGT. Spanning cysteine to phenylalanine, the CDR3 consists of 11 amino acids. Only the CDR3 DNA stays, 33 bases, in frame from base 1. V loses 4 bases, J loses 7 bases, and the germline ends lie 8 bases apart. This clonotype was counted ten times or more. Its antigen is still unknown. Base qualities were left out, and no much larger clone turns up one base away.

The receptor's source is a woman in her fifties or sixties with non-small cell lung cancer. This receptor chain uses TRBV6-2 or TRBV6-3 and TRBJ2-7, with the D gene too uncertain to name. Input material: distant non-tumor lung tissue. This receptor carries the CDR3 CASSSEFEQYF. The nucleotide sequence reads as follows: TGTGCCAGCAGTTCCGAGTTTGAGCAGTACTTC.